This note documents a single TCR beta chain sequence. Reverse transcription of about 0.5 to 1 ug RNA used random hexamers. TCRdb re-called the immunoSEQ multiplex PCR reads with MiXCR, one entry per CDR3 protein. The table lists roughly 200,000 distinct CDR3 sequences, approximately 95% of them singletons, with approximately 0.1% in the top ten. V was clipped by 1 base and J by 1 base, with 8 bases between them. The CDR3 has 14 residues. Germline assignment: CDR1 GTSNPN and CDR2 SVGIG (reference sequence). The data belong to a study of CD8 T cells in Susac syndrome. TCR beta sequences were obtained from blood CD8+ and CD4+ T cells. The CD8+ and CD4+ T cells were isolated magnetically using a negative isolation approach, whereas the TEMRA cells were enriched by FACS.

The sequence was obtained from a human donor in good health. The chain has TRBV30 and TRBJ1-5; D is unclear. Sequenced: CD4+ T cells from PBMCs. The CDR3 DNA reads TGTGCCTGGAGTGGACCGGGCAGCAATCAGCCCCAGCATTTT. This gives the protein CAWSGPGSNQPQHF.